A selection of T cell receptor beta chains follows, all from one sample in a study of shared clonotypes between healthy human individuals. The assay was immunoSEQ multiplex PCR, and TCRdb's table has in-frame clones only and misses some. The sample has about a million clones, approximately 76% seen once. The source material was memory CD4+ T cells sorted from blood. The origin of the receptors is a man between 18 and 29 years old in good health. Each CDR3 is given with its conserved first and last residue. D genes are given only for firm matches. Only some rows state a clone size, as once, few, many or a class for expanded clones.

.,.,TRBV5-1,TRBJ1-3,CASSLAVAGNTIYF,TGCGCCAGCAGCTTGGCCGTGGCTGGAAACACCATATATTTT
TRBD1,.,TRBV29-1,TRBJ2-5,CSVGQGGMMRETQYF,TGCAGCGTTGGACAGGGGGGGATGATGCGGGAGACCCAGTACTTC
TRBD2,.,TRBV9,TRBJ2-1,CASSVDGGGSNEQFF,TGTGCCAGCAGCGTAGATGGCGGGGGATCAAATGAGCAGTTCTTC
TRBD1,.,TRBV2,TRBJ1-4,CASSKWTGIEKLFF,TGTGCCAGCAGTAAATGGACAGGGATCGAAAAACTGTTTTTT
.,.,TRBV6-6,TRBJ1-5,CASSYLGRNQPQHF,TGTGCCAGCAGTTACCTCGGGCGCAATCAGCCCCAGCATTTT
.,.,TRBV7-2,TRBJ2-7,CASSREQGAYEQYF,TGTGCCAGCAGCAGAGAACAGGGAGCCTACGAGCAGTACTTC
.,.,TRBV5-1,TRBJ2-2,CASSSLGQNTGELFF,TGCGCCAGCAGCTCTTTAGGACAGAACACCGGGGAGCTGTTTTTT
TRBD2,.,TRBV10-3,TRBJ2-1,CAISGLAEALVF,TGTGCCATCAGTGGTCTAGCGGAAGCTTTGGTCTTC
.,.,TRBV9,TRBJ1-2,CASSPRLMFHGYTF,TGTGCCAGCAGCCCCCGGTTGATGTTCCATGGCTACACCTTC
.,few,TRBV11-2,TRBJ2-5,CASSLALQYQETQYF,TGTGCCAGCAGCTTAGCCCTTCAGTACCAAGAGACCCAGTACTTC
TRBD1,.,TRBV5-1,TRBJ2-5,CASSMGQGETQYF,TGCGCCAGCAGCATGGGACAGGGAGAGACCCAGTACTTC
TRBD2,.,TRBV18,TRBJ2-5,CASSPSGGATETQYF,TGTGCCAGCTCACCTAGCGGGGGCGCGACGGAGACCCAGTACTTC
TRBD1,few,TRBV10-3,TRBJ2-7,CAIRRQGSTSYEQYF,TGTGCCATCAGGAGACAGGGGTCCACATCCTACGAGCAGTACTTC
TRBD1,.,TRBV19,TRBJ1-2,CASSTTGTGGTYGYTF,TGTGCCAGTAGTACAACCGGGACAGGGGGCACCTATGGCTACACCTTC